This T cell receptor beta chain was retrieved from a study of blood T cell repertoires in COVID-19. This clone appeared once. Sequencing was performed with immunoSEQ multiplex PCR; in TCRdb, only in-frame clones are kept and a portion is missing. The table shows some 240,000 clones, with 80% occurring only once. The CDR3 length is 13 residues. CDR1 is LGHDT and CDR2 is YNNKEL in the germline V gene (reference sequence). Trimming took 1 base from V and 15 from J, leaving 16 bases between them. This TCR derives from a human donor in a cohort sampled during active COVID-19. This sequence joins TRBV3-1 (or the pseudogene TRBV3-2) and TRBJ2-1, with a possible D match to TRBD1 (5 bases). The material sequenced was peripheral blood. The CDR3 sequence: CASSQVIDSMPFF. CDR3 DNA sequence: TGTGCCAGCAGCCAAGTTATTGACAGCATGCCGTTCTTC.